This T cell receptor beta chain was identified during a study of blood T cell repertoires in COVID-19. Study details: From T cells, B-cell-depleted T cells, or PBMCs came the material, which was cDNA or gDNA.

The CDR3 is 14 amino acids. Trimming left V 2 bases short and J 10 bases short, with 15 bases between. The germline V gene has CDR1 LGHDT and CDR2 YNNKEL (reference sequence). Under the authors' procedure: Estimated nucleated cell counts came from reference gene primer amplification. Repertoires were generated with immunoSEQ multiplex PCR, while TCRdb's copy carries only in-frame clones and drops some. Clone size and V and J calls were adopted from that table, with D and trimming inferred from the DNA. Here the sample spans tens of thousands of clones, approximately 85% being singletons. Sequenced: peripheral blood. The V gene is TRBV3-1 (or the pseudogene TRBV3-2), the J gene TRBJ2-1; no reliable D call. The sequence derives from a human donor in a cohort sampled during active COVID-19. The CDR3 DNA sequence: TGTGCCAGCAGCCAATACCAAGATACCCGGGAGCAGTTCTTC. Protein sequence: CASSQYQDTREQFF.